A single sample gave rise to the 17 T cell receptor beta chains below, sequenced in a study of OX40 agonist ivuxolimab in advanced cancers. Assay used: immunoSEQ multiplex PCR; TCRdb lists only in-frame clones, some missing. The sample records roughly 50,000 clones, roughly 88% being singletons. The specimen comprised CD4+ or CD8+ T cells sorted from blood, sampled in a trial of the OX40 agonist ivuxolimab. These receptor sequences come from an adult with an advanced solid tumor such as melanoma, head and neck, liver or kidney cancer.

The chain employs TRBV18 and TRBJ2-3; D call uncertain. Trimming took 3 bases from V and 4 from J, leaving 2 bases between them. The CDR3 is made up of 11 amino acids. The V gene's germline CDR1 is KGHSH and CDR2 LQKENI. Here the CDR3 DNA reads TGTGCCAGCTCACCGTCAGATACGCAGTATTTT. This gives the protein CASSPSDTQYF. The variable domain in full, completed from reference TRBV18 and TRBJ2-3, reads NAGVMQNPRHLVRRRGQEARLRCSPMKGHSHVYWYRQLPEEGLKFMVYLQKENIIDESGMPKERFSAEFPKEGPSILRIQQVVRGDSAAYFCASSPSDTQYFGPGTRLTVL.

This rearrangement joins TRBV28 to TRBJ1-3; TRBD1 is a possible D gene (5 bases). The CDR3 has 14 residues. V dropped 4 bases and J dropped 3 bases, with 10 bases sitting between them. In germline, CDR1 is MDHEN, CDR2 SYDVKM. CDR3 sequence reads: CASSSLRDGNTIYF. CDR3 coding DNA: TGTGCCAGCAGTTCTCTCAGGGATGGAAACACCATATATTTT.

The chain has TRBV5-4 and TRBJ2-7, with 8 bases identical to TRBD2. CDR3 size: 14 residues. CDR1 is SGHNT and CDR2 is YYREEE in the germline V gene (reference sequence). J gave up 5 bases and V 4 bases, and 8 bases lay outside the gene matches. In DNA, the CDR3 is TGTGCCAGCAGCACGGACGGGGGGGCCGACGAGCAGTACGTC. It specifies CASSTDGGADEQYV.

About this clone itself: Its ends do not fully match the called genes, so a read error is possible. The chain has TRBV7-9 and TRBJ2-1; D tentatively fits TRBD1 or TRBD2 (6 bases each). Germline V gene sequence: CDR1 SEHNR, CDR2 FQNEAQ (reference sequence). The CDR3 contains 12 residues. The CDR3, as DNA: TGTGCCAGCAGGTCCCCGGGGGCTGAGGAGTTCTTC. Translation: CASRSPGAEEFF. Based on the CDR3 plus reference TRBV7-9 and TRBJ2-1, the full variable domain is DTGVSQNPRHKITKRGQNVTFRCDPISEHNRLYWYRQTLGQGPEFLTYFQNEAQLEKSRLLSDRFSAERPKGSFSTLEIQRTEQGDSAMYLCASRSPGAEEFFGPGTRLTVL.

The chain joins TRBV19 to TRBJ1-2, with a weak D call TRBD1 (6 bases). The V and J ends lost 7 bases and 4 bases respectively, with 25 bases between them. The CDR3 sequence is 17 residues long. Per germline, CDR1 LNHDA and CDR2 SQIVND (reference sequence). In DNA, the CDR3 is TGTGCCAGTAAGAGTGGGACACAAGGCTCCTTTCTCTATGGCTACACCTTC. As protein: CASKSGTQGSFLYGYTF.

The V gene is TRBV29-1, the J gene TRBJ1-2, with TRBD1 matching 7 bases. Germline V gene data show CDR1 as SQVTM and CDR2 as ANQGSEA. Losses at the gene ends were 6 bases for V and 6 bases for J; bases not matched to a gene: 10. The CDR3 runs 13 residues. Written as DNA, the CDR3 is TGCAGCGTAGGGGATACAGGGGCCGATGGCTACACCTTC. The encoded protein is CSVGDTGADGYTF.

The chain combines TRBV4-3 with TRBJ2-5; D remains ambiguous. Germline CDR1 reads LGHNA; CDR2 reads YSLEER. The CDR3 has 14 amino acids. V lost 0 bases and J lost 1, with 6 bases in between. The CDR3 nucleotides are TGCGCCAGCAGCCAAGATCTCGGCCAAGAGACCCAGTACTTC. This encodes CASSQDLGQETQYF.

This chain joins TRBV7-9 and TRBJ1-5, with D maybe TRBD1 (5 bases). The CDR3 sequence is 13 residues long. V lost 4 bases and J lost 2, with 6 bases in between. Germline V lookup: CDR1 SEHNR, CDR2 FQNEAQ (reference sequence). CDR3 amino acids: CASSWGGNQPQHF. Written as DNA, the CDR3 is TGTGCCAGCAGCTGGGGGGGCAATCAGCCCCAGCATTTT.

The V gene is TRBV4-1, the J gene TRBJ2-7; no definite D call. Looked up from germline, CDR1 is MGHRA and CDR2 is YSYEKL. CDR3 length: 15 residues. V was trimmed by 1 base and J by 3 bases, leaving 13 bases between them. Here the CDR3 reads CASSQADDVFYEQYF. CDR3 sequence (DNA): TGCGCCAGCAGCCAAGCTGATGACGTTTTCTACGAGCAGTACTTC.

The V and J genes are TRBV28 and TRBJ2-1; tentative D call: TRBD2 (5 bases). This CDR3 spans 13 amino acids. V was clipped by 3 bases and J by 8 bases, with 11 bases between them. CDR1 is MDHEN and CDR2 is SYDVKM in the germline V gene. The CDR3 reads CASSFRLTDEQFF. The CDR3 DNA follows: TGTGCCAGCAGTTTCCGACTAACAGATGAGCAGTTCTTC.

This chain connects TRBV7-6 to TRBJ2-7, with TRBD2 matching over 8 bases. The trim removed 2 bases at V and 1 base at J, leaving 7 bases unmatched. Germline V CDR1 and CDR2: SGHVS, FNYEAQ. The CDR3 spans 16 residues. The CDR3 bases are TGTGCCAGCAGCTTAAGTACCGGGACTAGATCCTACGAGCAGTACTTC. Protein sequence: CASSLSTGTRSYEQYF.

The J gene is TRBJ1-2, the V gene TRBV27; D is undetermined. Germline V lookup: CDR1 MNHEY, CDR2 SMNVEV (reference sequence). V was shortened by 3 bases and J by 0 bases, with 5 bases between the two germline ends. The CDR3 totals 13 residues. DNA of the CDR3: TGTGCCAGCAGTTTGAATTCTAACTATGGCTACACCTTC. Its translation is CASSLNSNYGYTF.

J is TRBJ2-1 and V is TRBV21-1; TRBD2 is the table's D call and was not checked against the DNA. TRBV21-1 is annotated as a pseudogene. The CDR3 contains 15 residues. CDR3 amino acids: CASSKWGGPDNEQFF. DNA for the CDR3: TGTGCCAGCAGCAAGTGGGGGGGGCCGGACAATGAGCAGTTCTTC.

The J gene is TRBJ2-1, the V gene TRBV27; D unclear. Trimming took 0 bases from V and 0 from J, leaving 6 bases between them. The CDR3 covers 15 residues. Germline assignment: CDR1 MNHEY and CDR2 SMNVEV (reference sequence). CDR3 in amino acids: CASSLSSGSYNEQFF. The CDR3, as DNA: TGTGCCAGCAGTTTATCGTCAGGCTCCTACAATGAGCAGTTCTTC.

The chain combines TRBV28 with TRBJ1-2; TRBD1 is a possible D gene (5 bases). This CDR3 comprises 15 residues. V dropped 3 bases and J dropped 2 bases, with 13 bases sitting between them. The germline V gene has CDR1 MDHEN and CDR2 SYDVKM. CDR3 nucleotide sequence: TGTGCCAGCAGTTTGACGCGACAGATAAACTATGGCTACACCTTC. This sequence encodes CASSLTRQINYGYTF.

J is TRBJ2-7 and V is TRBV28, with D maybe TRBD1 (5 bases). Trimming left V 5 bases short and J 0 bases short, with 5 bases between. CDR1 and CDR2 (germline): MDHEN, SYDVKM. CDR3 length equals 12 residues. CDR3 residues: CASSDSSYEQYF. In DNA form, the CDR3 reads TGTGCCAGCAGTGACAGCTCCTACGAGCAGTACTTC.

This chain joins TRBV4-1 and TRBJ2-1; the D is unclear. V shed 3 bases and J shed 7 bases, with 10 bases lying between them. The CDR3 sequence is 13 residues long. Germline values: CDR1 MGHRA, CDR2 YSYEKL. CDR3 sequence (DNA): TGCGCCAGCAGCCAGGACCCATCGAATGAGCAGTTCTTC. Its translation is CASSQDPSNEQFF.